This note documents a single T cell receptor (beta chain) sequence. The antigen remains unidentified. Germline V gene sequence: CDR1 DFQATT, CDR2 SNEGSKA (reference sequence). V was clipped by 6 bases and J by 3 bases, with 15 bases between them. CDR3 length equals 13 residues. These data are taken from a study of tumor-infiltrating lymphocytes in glioblastoma multiforme. Multiple V-beta primers and a C-beta primer amplified TCRB from RNA. Via MiXCR, TCRdb re-called the multiplex PCR reads, giving one row per CDR3 protein. Of 15,000 to 20,000 distinct CDR3 sequences in the sample, 55% to 75% were seen once. Notes on the study in general: Functional subtype sorting of these T cells was not performed.

The gene calls are TRBV20-1 and TRBJ2-7; D remains unclear. Source material: peripheral blood. The receptor comes from a male donor with glioblastoma. DNA of the CDR3: TGCAGTGCCAGAAAGATAGAGAGCTACGAGCAGTACTTC. Amino acids: CSARKIESYEQYF.